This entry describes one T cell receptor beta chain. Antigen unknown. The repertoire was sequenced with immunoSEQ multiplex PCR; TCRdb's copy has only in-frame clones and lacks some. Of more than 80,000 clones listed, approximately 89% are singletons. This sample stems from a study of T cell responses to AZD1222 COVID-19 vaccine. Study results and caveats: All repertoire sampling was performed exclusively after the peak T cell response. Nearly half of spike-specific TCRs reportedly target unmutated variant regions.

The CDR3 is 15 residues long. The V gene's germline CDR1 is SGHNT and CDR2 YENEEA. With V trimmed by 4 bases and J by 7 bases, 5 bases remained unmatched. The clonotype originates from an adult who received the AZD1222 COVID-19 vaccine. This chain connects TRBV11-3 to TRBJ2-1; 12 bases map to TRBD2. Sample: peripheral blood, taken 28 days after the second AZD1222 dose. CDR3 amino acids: CASSSLAGGPNEQFF. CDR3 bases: TGTGCCAGCAGCTCGCTAGCGGGAGGGCCGAATGAGCAGTTCTTC. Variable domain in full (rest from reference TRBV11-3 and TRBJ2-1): EAGVVQSPRYKIIEKKQPVAFWCNPISGHNTLYWYLQNLGQGPELLIRYENEEAVDDSQLPKDRFSAERLKGVDSTLKIQPAELGDSAVYLCASSSLAGGPNEQFFGPGTRLTVL.